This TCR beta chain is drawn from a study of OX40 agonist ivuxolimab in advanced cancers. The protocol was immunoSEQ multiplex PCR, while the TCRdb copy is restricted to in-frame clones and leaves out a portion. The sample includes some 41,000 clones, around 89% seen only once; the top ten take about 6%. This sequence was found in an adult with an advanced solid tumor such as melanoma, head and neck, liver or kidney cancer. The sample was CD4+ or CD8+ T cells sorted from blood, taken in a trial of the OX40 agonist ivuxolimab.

CDR3: CASSSGPSFGELFF. In nucleotides, the CDR3 is TGTGCCAGCAGCTCGGGCCCGTCCTTCGGGGAGCTGTTTTTT. The V gene is TRBV11-3, the J gene TRBJ2-2; D gene unclear. Germline V gives CDR1 SGHNT, CDR2 YENEEA. The CDR3 has 14 residues. V lost 4 bases, J lost 7 bases, and 13 bases lay in between.